These 7 T cell receptor beta chains were all obtained from the same sample, sequenced in a study of blood T cell repertoires in COVID-19. Clones were read by immunoSEQ multiplex PCR, and TCRdb kept only the in-frame ones, dropping some. The table records about 200,000 clones, over 75% of them present only once. Sequenced sample: peripheral blood. These receptor sequences come from a woman over 75 with active or convalescent COVID-19.

The chain carries TRBV21-1 and TRBJ1-6; the table's D call TRBD1 went unverified against the DNA. TRBV21-1 is annotated as a pseudogene. This CDR3 contains 14 residues. CDR3: CASRGDRVDSPLHF. The CDR3 nucleotides read TGTGCCAGCAGGGGGGACAGGGTAGATTCACCCCTCCACTTT.

The chain combines TRBV3-1 (or the pseudogene TRBV3-2) with TRBJ1-5; TRBD1 matches 7 bases. The CDR3 spans 16 residues. J was trimmed by 2 bases and V by 4 bases; bases with no gene match: 8. The germline CDR1 and CDR2 sequences are LGHDT and YNNKEL (reference sequence). The CDR3, as DNA: TGTGCCAGCAGCCGCTCAGAACAGGGGCGCAATCAGCCCCAGCATTTT. It codes for CASSRSEQGRNQPQHF.

The genes are TRBV4-1 and TRBJ1-5, with D possibly TRBD1 on 6 matching bases. Germline CDR1 is MGHRA and CDR2 is YSYEKL. V was trimmed by 0 bases and J by 0 bases, leaving 15 bases between them. The CDR3 sequence is 18 residues long. The CDR3 nucleotides read TGCGCCAGCAGCCAAGATACCCGACGACAGGATAGCAATCAGCCCCAGCATTTT. It yields the protein CASSQDTRRQDSNQPQHF.

The chain is built from TRBV28 and TRBJ2-3; D is possibly TRBD1 (6 bases). The CDR3 covers 15 residues. V shed 5 bases and J shed 3 bases, with 15 bases lying between them. Per the germline V gene, CDR1 is MDHEN and CDR2 is SYDVKM. The CDR3 coding sequence is TGTGCCAGCAGTCCACGGGACACGGGTACAGATACGCAGTATTTT. It is translated as CASSPRDTGTDTQYF.

A remark on this clone: Mismatch with germline at one junction end may stem from a read error. The chain has TRBV29-1 and TRBJ1-2; D is perhaps TRBD1 (6 bases). The V gene's germline CDR1 is SQVTM and CDR2 ANQGSEA. There are 14 residues in the CDR3. CDR3 nucleotide sequence: TGCAGCGCTGAAATACAGGGACCCAACTATGGCTACACCTTC. Translating gives CSAEIQGPNYGYTF.

The chain joins TRBV14 to TRBJ1-1; 7 bases match TRBD1. Unmatched junction bases numbered 9, after V lost 4 bases and J lost 4 bases. Germline-derived CDR1 and CDR2 are SGHDN and FVKESK. This CDR3 has 15 residues. The CDR3 protein is CASSPLSAGGTEAFF. For the CDR3, the DNA is TGTGCCAGCAGCCCGCTCTCGGCAGGGGGCACTGAAGCTTTCTTT.

The rearrangement links TRBV15 to TRBJ1-5, with 7 bases lining up with TRBD1. The CDR3 is 16 residues long. Germline V lookup: CDR1 LNHNV, CDR2 YYDKDF (reference sequence). V was clipped by 0 bases and J by 2 bases; unmatched bases: 4. CDR3 DNA sequence: TGTGCCACCAGCAGAGAGAGAGGACAGGGCAATCAGCCCCAGCATTTT. It encodes CATSRERGQGNQPQHF.